In this sample, the clone carrying this T cell receptor (beta chain) turned up a few times. Its antigen is still unknown. The data stem from a study of response to subunit inactivated influenza vaccine. General observations from the study: Every seasonal influenza vaccination brings in few new T cells, the authors suggested.

V lost 3 bases to trimming and J lost 4 bases; unmatched junction nucleotides: 15. The length of the CDR3 is 18 residues. Per germline, CDR1 DFQATT and CDR2 SNEGSKA (reference sequence). TCRdb re-called the RT-PCR reads with MiXCR, one entry per CDR3 protein. The sample consists of roughly 760,000 distinct CDR3 sequences, 21% of them appearing once. The chain links TRBV20-1 to TRBJ2-3; 11 bases are shared with TRBD2. This sequence originates from a man aged 45-65 years who received an inactivated influenza vaccine. The sequences come from PBMCs from blood, collected about 5 days after vaccination. The CDR3 region is CSARDLLAGATFPDTQYF. Written as DNA, the CDR3 is TGCAGTGCTAGGGATTTACTAGCGGGAGCGACGTTTCCAGATACGCAGTATTTT.